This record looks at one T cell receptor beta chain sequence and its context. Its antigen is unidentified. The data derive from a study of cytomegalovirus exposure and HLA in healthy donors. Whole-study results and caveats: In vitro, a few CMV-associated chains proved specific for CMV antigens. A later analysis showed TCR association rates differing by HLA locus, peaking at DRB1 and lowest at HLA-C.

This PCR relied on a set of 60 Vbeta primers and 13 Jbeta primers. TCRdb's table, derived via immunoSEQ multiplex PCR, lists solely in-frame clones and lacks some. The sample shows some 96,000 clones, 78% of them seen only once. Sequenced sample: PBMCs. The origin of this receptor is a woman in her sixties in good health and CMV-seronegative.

CDR3 nucleotides: TGTGCCAGTAGTATGAGACAGGGGGCTGATACGCAGTATTTT. This encodes CASSMRQGADTQYF. This chain joins TRBV19 and TRBJ2-3; 10 bases are shared with TRBD1. CDR3 size: 14 residues. In germline, CDR1 is LNHDA, CDR2 SQIVND (reference sequence). V lost 3 bases to trimming and J lost 6 bases; unmatched junction nucleotides: 3.